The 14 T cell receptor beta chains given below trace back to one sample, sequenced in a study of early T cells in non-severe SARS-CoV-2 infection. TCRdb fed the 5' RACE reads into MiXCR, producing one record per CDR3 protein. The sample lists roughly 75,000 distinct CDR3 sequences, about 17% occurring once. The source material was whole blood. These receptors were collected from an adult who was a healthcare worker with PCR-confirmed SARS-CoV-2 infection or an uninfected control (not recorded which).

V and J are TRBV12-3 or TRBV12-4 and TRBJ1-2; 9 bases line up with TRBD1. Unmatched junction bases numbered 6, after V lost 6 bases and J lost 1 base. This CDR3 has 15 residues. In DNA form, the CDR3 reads TGTGCCAGCAGCATGACAGGGGGGCTTAACTATGGCTACACCTTC. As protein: CASSMTGGLNYGYTF.

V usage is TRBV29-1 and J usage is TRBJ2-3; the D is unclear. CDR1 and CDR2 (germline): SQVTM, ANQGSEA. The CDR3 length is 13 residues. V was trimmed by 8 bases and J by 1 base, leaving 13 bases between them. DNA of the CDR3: TGCAGCTTTATTAAAAGCGGCACAGATACGCAGTATTTT. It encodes CSFIKSGTDTQYF.

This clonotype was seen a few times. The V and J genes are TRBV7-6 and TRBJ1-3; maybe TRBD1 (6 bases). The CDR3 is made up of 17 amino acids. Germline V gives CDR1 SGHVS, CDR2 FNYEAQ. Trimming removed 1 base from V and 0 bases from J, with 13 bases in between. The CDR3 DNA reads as TGTGCCAGCAGCTTAGTGCAGGGGTCTAGCTCTGGAAACACCATATATTTT. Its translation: CASSLVQGSSSGNTIYF.

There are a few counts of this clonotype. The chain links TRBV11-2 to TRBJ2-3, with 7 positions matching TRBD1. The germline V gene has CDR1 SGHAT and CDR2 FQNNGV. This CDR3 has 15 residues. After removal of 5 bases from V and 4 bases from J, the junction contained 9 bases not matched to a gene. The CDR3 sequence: CASSPGQEGADTQYF. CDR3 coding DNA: TGTGCCAGCAGCCCTGGACAGGAAGGCGCAGATACGCAGTATTTT.

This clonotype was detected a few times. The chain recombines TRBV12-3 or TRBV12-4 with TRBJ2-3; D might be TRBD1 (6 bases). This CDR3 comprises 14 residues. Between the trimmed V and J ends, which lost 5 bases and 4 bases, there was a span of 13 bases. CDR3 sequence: CASSERQAADTQYF. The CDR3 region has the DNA TGTGCCAGCAGTGAAAGACAGGCGGCAGATACGCAGTATTTT.

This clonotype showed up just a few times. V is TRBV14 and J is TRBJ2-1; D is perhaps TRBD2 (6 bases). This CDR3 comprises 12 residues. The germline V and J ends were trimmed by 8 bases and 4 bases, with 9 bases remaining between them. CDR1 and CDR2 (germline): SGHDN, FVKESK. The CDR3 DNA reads TGTGCCAGCCAGGACTATTACAATGAGCAGTTCTTC. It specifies CASQDYYNEQFF.

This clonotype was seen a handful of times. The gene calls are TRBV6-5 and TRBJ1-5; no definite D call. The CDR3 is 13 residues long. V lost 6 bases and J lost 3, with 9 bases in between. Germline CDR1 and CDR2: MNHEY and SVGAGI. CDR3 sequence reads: CASSRLNNQPQHF. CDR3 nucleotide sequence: TGTGCCAGCAGCCGACTGAACAATCAGCCCCAGCATTTT.

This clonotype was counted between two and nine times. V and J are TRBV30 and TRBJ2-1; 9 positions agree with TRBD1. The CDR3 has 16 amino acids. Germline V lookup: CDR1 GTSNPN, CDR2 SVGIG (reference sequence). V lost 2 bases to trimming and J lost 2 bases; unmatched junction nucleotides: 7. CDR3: CAWSTLTGGTYNEQFF. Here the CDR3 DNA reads TGTGCCTGGAGTACCCTGACAGGGGGTACCTACAATGAGCAGTTCTTC.

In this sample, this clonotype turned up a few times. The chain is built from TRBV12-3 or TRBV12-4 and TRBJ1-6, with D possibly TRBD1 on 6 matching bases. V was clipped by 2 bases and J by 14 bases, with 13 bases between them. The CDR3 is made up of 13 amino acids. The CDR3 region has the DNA TGTGCCAGCAGTTTACAGCTTAGGGGGTCCCTCCACTTT. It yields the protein CASSLQLRGSLHF.

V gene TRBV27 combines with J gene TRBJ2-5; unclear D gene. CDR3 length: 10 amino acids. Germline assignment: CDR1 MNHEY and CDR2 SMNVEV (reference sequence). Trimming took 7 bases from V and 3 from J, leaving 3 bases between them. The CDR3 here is CASKKETQYF. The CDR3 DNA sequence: TGTGCCAGCAAAAAAGAGACCCAGTACTTC.

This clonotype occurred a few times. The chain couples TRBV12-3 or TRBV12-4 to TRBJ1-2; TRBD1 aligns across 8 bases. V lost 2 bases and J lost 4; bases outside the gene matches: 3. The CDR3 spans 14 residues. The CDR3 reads CASSLQGAGYGYTF. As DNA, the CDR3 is TGTGCCAGCAGTTTACAGGGGGCAGGCTATGGCTACACCTTC.

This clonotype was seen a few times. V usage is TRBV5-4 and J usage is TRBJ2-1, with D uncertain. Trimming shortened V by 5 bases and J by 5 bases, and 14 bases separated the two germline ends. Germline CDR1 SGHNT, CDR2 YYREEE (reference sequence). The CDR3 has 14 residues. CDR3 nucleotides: TGTGCCAGCAGGGGAAGGTGGGGAAACAATGAGCAGTTCTTC. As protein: CASRGRWGNNEQFF.

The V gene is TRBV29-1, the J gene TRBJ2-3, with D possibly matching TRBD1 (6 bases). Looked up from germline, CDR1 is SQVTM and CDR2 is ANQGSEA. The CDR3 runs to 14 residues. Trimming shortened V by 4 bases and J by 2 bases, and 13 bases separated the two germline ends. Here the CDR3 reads CSVVGTRVTDTQYF. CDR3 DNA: TGCAGCGTTGTAGGGACAAGAGTCACAGATACGCAGTATTTT.

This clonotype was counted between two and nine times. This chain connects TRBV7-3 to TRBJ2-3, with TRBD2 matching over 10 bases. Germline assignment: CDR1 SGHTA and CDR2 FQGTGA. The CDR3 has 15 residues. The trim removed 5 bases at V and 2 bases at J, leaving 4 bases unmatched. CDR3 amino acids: CASSIAGGLTDTQYF. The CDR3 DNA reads TGTGCCAGCAGCATAGCGGGGGGACTCACAGATACGCAGTATTTT.